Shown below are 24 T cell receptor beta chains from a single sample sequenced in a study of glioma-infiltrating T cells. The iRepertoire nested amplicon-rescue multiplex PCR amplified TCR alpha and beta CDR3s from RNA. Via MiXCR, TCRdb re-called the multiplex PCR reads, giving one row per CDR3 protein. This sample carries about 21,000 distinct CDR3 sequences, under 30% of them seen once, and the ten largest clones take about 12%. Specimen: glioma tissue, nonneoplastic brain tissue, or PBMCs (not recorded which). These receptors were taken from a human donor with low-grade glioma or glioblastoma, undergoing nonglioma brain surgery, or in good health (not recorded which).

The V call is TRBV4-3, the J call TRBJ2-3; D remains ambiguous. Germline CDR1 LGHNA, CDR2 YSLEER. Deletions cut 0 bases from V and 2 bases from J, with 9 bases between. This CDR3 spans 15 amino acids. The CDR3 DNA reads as TGCGCCAGCAGCCAAGAGGGGAAGGACACAGATACGCAGTATTTT. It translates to CASSQEGKDTDTQYF.

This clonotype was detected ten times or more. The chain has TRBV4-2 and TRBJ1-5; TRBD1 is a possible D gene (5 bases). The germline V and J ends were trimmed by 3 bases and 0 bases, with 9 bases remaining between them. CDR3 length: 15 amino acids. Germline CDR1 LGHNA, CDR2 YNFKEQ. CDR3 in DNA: TGTGCCAGCAGCCAGGGGGTTGGTAGCAATCAGCCCCAGCATTTT. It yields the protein CASSQGVGSNQPQHF.

CDR3 in amino acids: CASSHLGTGSTDTQYF. CDR3 nucleotides: TGTGCCAGCAGCCATTTGGGGACAGGGTCAACAGATACGCAGTATTTT. This chain connects TRBV14 to TRBJ2-3; 9 bases fit TRBD1. V dropped 3 bases and J dropped 3; count of bases not matched to a gene: 7. The CDR3 extends over 16 amino acids. From germline, CDR1 is SGHDN and CDR2 FVKESK.

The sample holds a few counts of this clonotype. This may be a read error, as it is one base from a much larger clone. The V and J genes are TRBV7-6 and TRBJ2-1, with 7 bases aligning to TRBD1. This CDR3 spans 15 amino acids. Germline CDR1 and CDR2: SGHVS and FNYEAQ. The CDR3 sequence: CASSRGDSPYNEQFF. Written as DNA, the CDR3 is TGTGCTAGCAGCCGAGGGGACAGCCCCTACAATGAGCAGTTCTTC.

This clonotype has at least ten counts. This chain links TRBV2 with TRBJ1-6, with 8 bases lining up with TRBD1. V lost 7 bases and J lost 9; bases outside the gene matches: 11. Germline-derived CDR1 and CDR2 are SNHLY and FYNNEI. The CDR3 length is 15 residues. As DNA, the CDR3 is TGTGCCAGCAATCCTGGACAGGGACAAGGTTCACCCCTCCACTTT. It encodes CASNPGQGQGSPLHF.

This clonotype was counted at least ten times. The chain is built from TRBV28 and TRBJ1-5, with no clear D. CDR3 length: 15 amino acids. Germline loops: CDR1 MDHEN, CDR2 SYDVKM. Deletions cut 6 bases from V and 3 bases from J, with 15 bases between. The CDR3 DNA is TGTGCCAGCAGCCCCGTCGACCGCCCCAATCAGCCCCAGCATTTT. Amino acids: CASSPVDRPNQPQHF.

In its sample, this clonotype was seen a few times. The CDR3 region is CASSLEQYGYTF. In nucleotides, the CDR3 is TGTGCCAGCAGCTTGGAGCAGTATGGCTACACCTTC. The chain uses TRBV5-4 and TRBJ1-2, with D hard to call. Trimming pared 0 bases from V and 5 bases from J, leaving 5 bases between. There are 12 residues in the CDR3. Germline assignment: CDR1 SGHNT and CDR2 YYREEE (reference sequence).

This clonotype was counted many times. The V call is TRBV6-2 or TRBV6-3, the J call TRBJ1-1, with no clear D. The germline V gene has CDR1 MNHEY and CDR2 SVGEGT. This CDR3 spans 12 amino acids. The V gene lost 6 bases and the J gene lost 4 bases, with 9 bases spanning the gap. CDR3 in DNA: TGTGCCAGCAGGCCGGGGAGCACTGAAGCTTTCTTT. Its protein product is CASRPGSTEAFF.

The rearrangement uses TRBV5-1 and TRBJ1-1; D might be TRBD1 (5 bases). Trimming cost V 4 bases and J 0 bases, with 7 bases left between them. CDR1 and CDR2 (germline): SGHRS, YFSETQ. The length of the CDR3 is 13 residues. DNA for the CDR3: TGCGCCAGCAGCGACAGAATGAACACTGAAGCTTTCTTT. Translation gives CASSDRMNTEAFF.

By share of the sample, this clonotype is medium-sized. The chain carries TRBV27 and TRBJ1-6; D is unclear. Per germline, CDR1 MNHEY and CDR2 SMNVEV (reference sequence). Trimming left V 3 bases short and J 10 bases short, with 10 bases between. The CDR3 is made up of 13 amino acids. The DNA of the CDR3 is TGTGCCAGCAGTTTGGAGAGTCGCTCACCCCTCCACTTT. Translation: CASSLESRSPLHF.

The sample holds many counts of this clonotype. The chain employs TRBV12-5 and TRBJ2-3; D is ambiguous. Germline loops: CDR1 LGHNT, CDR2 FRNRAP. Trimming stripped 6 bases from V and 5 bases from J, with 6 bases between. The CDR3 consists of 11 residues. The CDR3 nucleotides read TGTGCTAGTGGGGCGGTAGATACGCAGTATTTT. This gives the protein CASGAVDTQYF.

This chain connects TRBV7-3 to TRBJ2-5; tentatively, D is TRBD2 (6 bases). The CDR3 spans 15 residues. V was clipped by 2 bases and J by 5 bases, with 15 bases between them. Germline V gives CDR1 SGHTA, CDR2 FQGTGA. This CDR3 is CASSLGWRAGETQYF. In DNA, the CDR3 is TGTGCCAGCAGCTTAGGGTGGAGGGCGGGTGAGACCCAGTACTTC.

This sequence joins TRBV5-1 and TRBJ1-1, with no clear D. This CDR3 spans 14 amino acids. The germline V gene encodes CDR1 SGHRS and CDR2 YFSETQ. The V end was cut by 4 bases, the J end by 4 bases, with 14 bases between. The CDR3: CASSLAAGPTEAFF. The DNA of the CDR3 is TGCGCCAGCAGCCTCGCAGCGGGTCCCACTGAAGCTTTCTTT.

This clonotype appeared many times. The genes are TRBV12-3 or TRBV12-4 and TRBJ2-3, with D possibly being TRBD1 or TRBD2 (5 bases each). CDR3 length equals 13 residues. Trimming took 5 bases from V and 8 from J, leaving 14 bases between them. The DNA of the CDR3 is TGTGCCAGCAGTAGGGGACCGGAAGGTACGCAGTATTTT. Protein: CASSRGPEGTQYF.

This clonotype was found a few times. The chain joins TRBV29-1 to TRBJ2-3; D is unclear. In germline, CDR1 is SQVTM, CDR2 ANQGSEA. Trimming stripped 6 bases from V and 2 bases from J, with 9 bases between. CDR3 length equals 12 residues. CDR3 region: CSVYRYTDTQYF. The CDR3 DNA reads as TGCAGCGTGTACAGATACACAGATACGCAGTATTTT.

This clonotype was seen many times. CDR3 DNA sequence: TGTGCCAGCAGCTTAGTGCAGAACACCGGGGAGCTGTTTTTT. This gives the protein CASSLVQNTGELFF. The rearrangement joins TRBV11-2 to TRBJ2-2; D remains unclear. Per germline, CDR1 SGHAT and CDR2 FQNNGV. This CDR3 has 14 amino acids. The V gene lost 1 base and the J gene lost 1 base, with 4 bases spanning the gap.

CDR3 nucleotide sequence: TGTGCCAGCAGCGTAGCACGGGGGGGCTCTAACTATGGCTACACCTTC. It translates to CASSVARGGSNYGYTF. V usage is TRBV9 and J usage is TRBJ1-2, with D perhaps matching TRBD1 (6 bases). This CDR3 has 16 amino acids. V was clipped by 0 bases and J by 0 bases, with 12 bases between them. The germline CDR1 and CDR2 sequences are SGDLS and YYNGEE.

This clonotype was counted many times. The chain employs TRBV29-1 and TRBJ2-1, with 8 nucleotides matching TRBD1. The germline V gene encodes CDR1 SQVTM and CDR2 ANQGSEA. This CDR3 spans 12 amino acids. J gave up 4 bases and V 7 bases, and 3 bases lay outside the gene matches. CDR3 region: CSAGQAYNEQFF. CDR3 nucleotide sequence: TGCAGCGCGGGACAGGCTTACAATGAGCAGTTCTTC.

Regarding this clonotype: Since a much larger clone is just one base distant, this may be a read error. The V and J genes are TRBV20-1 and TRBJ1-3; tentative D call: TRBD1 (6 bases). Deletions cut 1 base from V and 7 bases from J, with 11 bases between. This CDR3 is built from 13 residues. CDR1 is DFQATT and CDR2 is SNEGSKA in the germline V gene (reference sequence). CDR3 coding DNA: TGCAGTGCTAGAGGGGGGGCGCGGAACACCATATATTTT. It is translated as CSARGGARNTIYF.

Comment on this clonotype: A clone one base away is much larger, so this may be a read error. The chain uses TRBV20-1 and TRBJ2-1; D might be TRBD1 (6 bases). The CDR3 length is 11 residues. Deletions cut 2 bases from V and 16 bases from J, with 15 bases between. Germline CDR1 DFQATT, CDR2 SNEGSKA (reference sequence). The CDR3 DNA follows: TGCAGTGCTAGATGGGACATAAGAAACTTCTTC. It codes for CSARWDIRNFF.

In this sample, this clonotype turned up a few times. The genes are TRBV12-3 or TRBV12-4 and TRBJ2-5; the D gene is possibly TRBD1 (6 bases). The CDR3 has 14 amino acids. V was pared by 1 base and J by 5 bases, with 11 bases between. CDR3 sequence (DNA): TGTGCCAGCAGTTTAGGGGGGCAGAGTGAGACCCAGTACTTC. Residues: CASSLGGQSETQYF.

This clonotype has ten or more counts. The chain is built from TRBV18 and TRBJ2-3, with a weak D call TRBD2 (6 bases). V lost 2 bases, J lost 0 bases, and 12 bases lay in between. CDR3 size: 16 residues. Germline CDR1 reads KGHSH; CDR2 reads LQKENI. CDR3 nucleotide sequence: TGTGCCAGCTCACCATTAGCGGCTAGGAGCACAGATACGCAGTATTTT. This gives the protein CASSPLAARSTDTQYF.

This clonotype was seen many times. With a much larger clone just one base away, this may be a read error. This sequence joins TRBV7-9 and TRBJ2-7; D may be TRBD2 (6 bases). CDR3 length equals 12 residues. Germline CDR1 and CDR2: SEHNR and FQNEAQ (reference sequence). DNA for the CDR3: TGTGCCCGCAGCTTGGGGGGCTACGAGCAGTACTTC. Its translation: CARSLGGYEQYF.

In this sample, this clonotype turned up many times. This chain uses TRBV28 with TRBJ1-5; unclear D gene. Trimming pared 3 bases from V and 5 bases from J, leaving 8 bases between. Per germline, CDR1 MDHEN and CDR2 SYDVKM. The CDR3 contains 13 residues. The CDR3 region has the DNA TGTGCCAGCAGTTTTAAGAGGGATCAGCCCCAGCATTTT. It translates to CASSFKRDQPQHF.